The TCR beta chain under discussion was sequenced for a study of blood T cells in healthy people across ages. The study, taken as a whole, reports: Changes in expanded clonotypes were possibly confounded, as the CMV status of donors was unknown. Those diversity estimates obtained from one million T cells were thought to be underestimates.

Germline CDR1 DFQATT, CDR2 SNEGSKA (reference sequence). This CDR3 is 18 amino acids long. The V segment lost 0 bases and the J segment 2 bases; nucleotides outside the gene matches: 11. Primers used in a second PCR of roughly 6 to 12 cycles were a sample-barcoded 5' primer and a J-beta primer mix. TCRdb processed the 5' RACE reads anew with MiXCR; each CDR3 protein has one entry. Here the sample spans 2 million or so distinct CDR3 sequences, around 48% being singletons. This clonotype has more than one count but fewer than ten. Its target is unknown. This receptor was obtained from a middle-aged woman in good health. V and J are TRBV20-1 and TRBJ2-7; 12 positions match TRBD1. The sample consisted of blood. The CDR3 spells CSARDPGQGATVTYEQYF. The CDR3, as DNA: TGCAGTGCTAGAGATCCGGGACAGGGGGCCACTGTAACCTACGAGCAGTACTTC.